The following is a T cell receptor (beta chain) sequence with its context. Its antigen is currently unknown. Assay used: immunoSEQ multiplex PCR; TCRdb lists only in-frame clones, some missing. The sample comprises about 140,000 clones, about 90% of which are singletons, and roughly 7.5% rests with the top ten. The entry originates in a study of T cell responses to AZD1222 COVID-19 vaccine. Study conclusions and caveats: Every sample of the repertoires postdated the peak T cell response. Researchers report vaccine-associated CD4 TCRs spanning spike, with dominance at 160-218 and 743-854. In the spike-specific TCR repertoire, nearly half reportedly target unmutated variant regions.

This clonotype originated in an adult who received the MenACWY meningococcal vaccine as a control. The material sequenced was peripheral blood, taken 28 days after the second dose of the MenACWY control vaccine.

CDR3 amino acids: CASSSQRDRTDTQYF. The CDR3 DNA follows: TGTGCCAGCAGTTCCCAAAGGGACCGCACAGATACGCAGTATTTT. This chain uses TRBV5-6 with TRBJ2-3; either TRBD1 or TRBD2 may fit D (5 bases each). The V end was cut by 5 bases, the J end by 1 base, with 14 bases between. CDR1 and CDR2 (germline): SGHDT, YYEEEE. The CDR3 spans 15 residues.